Sequencing of this T cell receptor (beta chain) was carried out in a study of beta chain features in type 1 diabetes. Study-level points and caveats: The study found fewer insertions and more deletions at VDJ junctions in type 1 diabetes patients. Researchers reported that naive, central memory and Treg TCRB repertoires appeared more similar in patients than in healthy donors.

Concerning this clone itself: Antigen unknown.

This CDR3 spans 14 amino acids. Germline V gene lookup returns CDR1 SGHAT and CDR2 FQNNGV. With 8 bases removed from V and 3 bases from J, the gap between germline ends came to 15 bases. Sequencing targeted expressed TCRB transcripts, as all isolated RNA had been reverse transcribed. Libraries were prepared by immunoSEQ multiplex PCR; TCRdb keeps only in-frame clonotypes and omits some of them. The sample carries hundreds of thousands of clones, 17% recorded once. Material: naive CD4+ T cells from blood. V gene TRBV11-2 combines with J gene TRBJ2-3; D gene unclear. This receptor was obtained from a woman in her late teens or twenties in good health. This CDR3 is CASRDYSKTDTQYF. The CDR3, as DNA: TGTGCCAGCCGAGATTACAGCAAAACAGATACGCAGTATTTT. Full variable domain (missing parts from reference TRBV11-2 and TRBJ2-3): EAGVAQSPRYKIIEKRQSVAFWCNPISGHATLYWYQQILGQGPKLLIQFQNNGVVDDSQLPKDRFSAERLKGVDSTLKIQPAKLEDSAVYLCASRDYSKTDTQYFGPGTRLTVL.